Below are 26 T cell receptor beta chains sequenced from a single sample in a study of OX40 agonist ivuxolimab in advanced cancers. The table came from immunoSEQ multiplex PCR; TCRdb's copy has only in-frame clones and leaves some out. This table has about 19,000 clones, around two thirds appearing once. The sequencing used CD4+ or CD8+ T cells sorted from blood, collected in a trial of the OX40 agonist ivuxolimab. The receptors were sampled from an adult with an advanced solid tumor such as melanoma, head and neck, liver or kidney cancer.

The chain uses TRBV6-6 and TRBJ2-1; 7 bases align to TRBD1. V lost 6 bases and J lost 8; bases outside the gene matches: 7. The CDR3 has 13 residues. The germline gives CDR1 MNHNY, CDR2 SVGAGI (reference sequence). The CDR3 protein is CASSLNRGDEQFF. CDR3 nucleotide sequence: TGTGCCAGCAGCCTAAACAGGGGCGATGAGCAGTTCTTC.

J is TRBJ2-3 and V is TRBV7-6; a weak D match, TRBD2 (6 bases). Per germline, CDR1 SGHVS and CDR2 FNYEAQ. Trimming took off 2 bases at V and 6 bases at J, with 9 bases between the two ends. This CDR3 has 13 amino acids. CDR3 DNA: TGTGCCAGCAGCTTATTCCGGGAGGATACGCAGTATTTT. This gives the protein CASSLFREDTQYF.

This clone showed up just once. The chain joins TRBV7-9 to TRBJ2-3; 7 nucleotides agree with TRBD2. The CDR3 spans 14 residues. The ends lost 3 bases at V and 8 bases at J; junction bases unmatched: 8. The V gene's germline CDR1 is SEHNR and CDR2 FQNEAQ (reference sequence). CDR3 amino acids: CASSFLAEFGTQYF. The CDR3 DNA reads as TGTGCCAGCAGCTTTCTAGCGGAATTCGGTACGCAGTATTTT. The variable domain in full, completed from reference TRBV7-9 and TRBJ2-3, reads DTGVSQNPRHKITKRGQNVTFRCDPISEHNRLYWYRQTLGQGPEFLTYFQNEAQLEKSRLLSDRFSAERPKGSFSTLEIQRTEQGDSAMYLCASSFLAEFGTQYFGPGTRLTVL.

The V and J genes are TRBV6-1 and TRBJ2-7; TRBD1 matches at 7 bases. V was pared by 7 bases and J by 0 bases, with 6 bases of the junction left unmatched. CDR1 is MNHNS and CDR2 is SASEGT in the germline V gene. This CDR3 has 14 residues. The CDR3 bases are TGTGCCAGCATCCCCCGGGACAGCTCCTACGAGCAGTACTTC. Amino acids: CASIPRDSSYEQYF.

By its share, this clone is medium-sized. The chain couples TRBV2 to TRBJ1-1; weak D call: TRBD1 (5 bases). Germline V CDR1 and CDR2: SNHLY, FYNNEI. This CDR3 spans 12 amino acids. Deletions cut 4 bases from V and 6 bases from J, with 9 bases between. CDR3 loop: CASSVGEAEAFF. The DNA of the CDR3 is TGTGCCAGCAGTGTAGGGGAGGCTGAAGCTTTCTTT.

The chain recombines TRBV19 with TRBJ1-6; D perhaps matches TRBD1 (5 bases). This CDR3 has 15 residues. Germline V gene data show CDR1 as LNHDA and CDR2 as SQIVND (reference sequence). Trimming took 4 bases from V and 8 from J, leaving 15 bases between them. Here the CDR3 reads CASSTSRPGDSPLHF. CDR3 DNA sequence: TGTGCCAGTAGTACCTCGCGACCGGGGGATTCACCCCTCCACTTT. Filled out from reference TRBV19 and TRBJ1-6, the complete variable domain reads DGGITQSPKYLFRKEGQNVTLSCEQNLNHDAMYWYRQDPGQGLRLIYYSQIVNDFQKGDIAEGYSVSREKKESFPLTVTSAQKNPTAFYLCASSTSRPGDSPLHFGNGTRLTVT.

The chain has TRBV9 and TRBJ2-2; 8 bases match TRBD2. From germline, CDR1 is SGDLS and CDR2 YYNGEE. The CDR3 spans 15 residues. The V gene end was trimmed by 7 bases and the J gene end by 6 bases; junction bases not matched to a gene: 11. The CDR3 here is CASGASGSFPGELFF. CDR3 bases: TGTGCCAGCGGCGCCAGCGGGAGTTTCCCCGGGGAGCTGTTTTTT. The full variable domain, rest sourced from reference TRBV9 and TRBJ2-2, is DSGVTQTPKHLITATGQRVTLRCSPRSGDLSVYWYQQSLDQGLQFLIQYYNGEERAKGNILERFSAQQFPDLHSELNLSSLELGDSALYFCASGASGSFPGELFFGEGSRLTVL.

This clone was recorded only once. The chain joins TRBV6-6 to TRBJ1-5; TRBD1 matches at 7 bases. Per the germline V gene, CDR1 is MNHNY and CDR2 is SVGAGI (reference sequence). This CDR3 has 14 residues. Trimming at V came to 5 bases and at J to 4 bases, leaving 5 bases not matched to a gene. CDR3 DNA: TGTGCCAGCAGTCTGGACAGGCTTAATCAGCCCCAGCATTTT. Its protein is CASSLDRLNQPQHF.

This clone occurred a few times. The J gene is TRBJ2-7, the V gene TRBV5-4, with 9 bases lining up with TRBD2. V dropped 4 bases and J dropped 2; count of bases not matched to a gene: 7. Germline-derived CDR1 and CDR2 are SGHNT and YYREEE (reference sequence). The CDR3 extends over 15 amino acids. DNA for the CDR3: TGTGCCAGCAGCCAAGAAGTAGCGGGGGCCTACGAGCAGTACTTC. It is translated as CASSQEVAGAYEQYF.

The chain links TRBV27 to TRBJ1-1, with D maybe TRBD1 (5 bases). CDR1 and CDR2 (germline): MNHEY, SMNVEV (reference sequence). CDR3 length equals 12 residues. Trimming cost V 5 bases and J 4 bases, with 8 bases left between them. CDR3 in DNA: TGTGCCAGCAGTCCGGGGGGCACTGAAGCTTTCTTT. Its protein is CASSPGGTEAFF.

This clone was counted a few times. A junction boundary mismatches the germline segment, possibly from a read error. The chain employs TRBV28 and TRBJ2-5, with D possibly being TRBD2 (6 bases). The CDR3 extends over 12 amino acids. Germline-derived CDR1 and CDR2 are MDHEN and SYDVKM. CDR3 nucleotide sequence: TGTGCCAGCAGTAGTGGTTCTAGCGACCCAAACTTC. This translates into CASSSGSSDPNF.

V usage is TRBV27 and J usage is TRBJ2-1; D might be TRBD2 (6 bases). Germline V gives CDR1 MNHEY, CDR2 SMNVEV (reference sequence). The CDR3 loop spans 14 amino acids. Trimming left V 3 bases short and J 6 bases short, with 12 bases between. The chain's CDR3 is CASSLGGVPNEQFF. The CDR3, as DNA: TGTGCCAGCAGTTTGGGGGGAGTCCCCAATGAGCAGTTCTTC.

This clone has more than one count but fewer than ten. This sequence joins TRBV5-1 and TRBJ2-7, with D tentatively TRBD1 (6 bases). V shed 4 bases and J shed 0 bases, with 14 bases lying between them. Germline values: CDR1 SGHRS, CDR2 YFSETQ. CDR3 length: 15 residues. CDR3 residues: CASSHDRSYSYEQYF. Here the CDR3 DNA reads TGCGCCAGCAGCCACGACAGGTCCTACTCCTACGAGCAGTACTTC.

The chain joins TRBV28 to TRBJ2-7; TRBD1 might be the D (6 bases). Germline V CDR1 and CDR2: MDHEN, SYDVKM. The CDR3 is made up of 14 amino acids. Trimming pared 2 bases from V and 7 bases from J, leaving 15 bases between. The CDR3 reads CASSLTQGRREQYF. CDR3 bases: TGTGCCAGCAGTTTAACGCAGGGGCGAAGGGAGCAGTACTTC.

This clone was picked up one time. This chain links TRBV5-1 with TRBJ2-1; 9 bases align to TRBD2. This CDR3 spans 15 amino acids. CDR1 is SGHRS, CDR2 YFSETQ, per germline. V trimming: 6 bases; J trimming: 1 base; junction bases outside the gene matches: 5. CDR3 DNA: TGCGCCAGCACCCGCGGGGGGGGATCCTACAATGAGCAGTTCTTC. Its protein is CASTRGGGSYNEQFF. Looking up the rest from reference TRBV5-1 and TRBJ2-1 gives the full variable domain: KAGVTQTPRYLIKTRGQQVTLSCSPISGHRSVSWYQQTPGQGLQFLFEYFSETQRNKGNFPGRFSGRQFSNSRSEMNVSTLELGDSALYLCASTRGGGSYNEQFFGPGTRLTVL.

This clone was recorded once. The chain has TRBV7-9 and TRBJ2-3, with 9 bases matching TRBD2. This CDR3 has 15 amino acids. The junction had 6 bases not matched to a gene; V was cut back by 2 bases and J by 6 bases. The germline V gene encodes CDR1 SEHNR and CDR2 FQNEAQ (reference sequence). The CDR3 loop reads CASSLLREGLDTQYF. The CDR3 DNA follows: TGTGCCAGCAGCTTATTGCGGGAGGGGCTGGATACGCAGTATTTT. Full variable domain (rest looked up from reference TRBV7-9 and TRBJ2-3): DTGVSQNPRHKITKRGQNVTFRCDPISEHNRLYWYRQTLGQGPEFLTYFQNEAQLEKSRLLSDRFSAERPKGSFSTLEIQRTEQGDSAMYLCASSLLREGLDTQYFGPGTRLTVL.

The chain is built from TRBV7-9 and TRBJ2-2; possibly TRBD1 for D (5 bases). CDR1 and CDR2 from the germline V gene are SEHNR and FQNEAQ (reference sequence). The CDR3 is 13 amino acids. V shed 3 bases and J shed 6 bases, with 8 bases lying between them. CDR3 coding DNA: TGTGCCAGCAGCTTGCCAGGGTCCGGGGAGCTGTTTTTT. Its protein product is CASSLPGSGELFF.

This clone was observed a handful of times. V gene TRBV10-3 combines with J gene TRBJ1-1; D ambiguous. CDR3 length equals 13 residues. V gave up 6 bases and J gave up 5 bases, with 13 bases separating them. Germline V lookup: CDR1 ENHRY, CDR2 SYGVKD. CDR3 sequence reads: CAISEGAQTEAFF. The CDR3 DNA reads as TGTGCCATCAGCGAGGGAGCCCAAACTGAAGCTTTCTTT.

The CDR3 bases are TGTGCCAGCAGTGAAGCTCACCTCACAGATACGCAGTATTTT. Translating gives CASSEAHLTDTQYF. This chain joins TRBV6-1 and TRBJ2-3, with D unresolved. V was cut by 0 bases and J by 2 bases, with 6 bases left in between. Germline CDR1 and CDR2: MNHNS and SASEGT. The CDR3 has 14 residues.

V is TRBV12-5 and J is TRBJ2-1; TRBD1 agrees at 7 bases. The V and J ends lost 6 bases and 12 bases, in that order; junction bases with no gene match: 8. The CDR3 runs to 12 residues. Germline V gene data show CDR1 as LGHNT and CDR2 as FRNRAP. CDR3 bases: TGTGCTAGTGGCACAGGGGAACGGGGGCAGTTCTTC. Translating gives CASGTGERGQFF.

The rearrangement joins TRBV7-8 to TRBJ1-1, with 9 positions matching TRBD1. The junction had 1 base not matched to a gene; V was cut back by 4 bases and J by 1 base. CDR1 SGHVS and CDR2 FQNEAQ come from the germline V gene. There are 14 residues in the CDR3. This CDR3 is CASSSDRGNTEAFF. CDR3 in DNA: TGTGCCAGCAGCTCGGACAGGGGGAACACTGAAGCTTTCTTT.

In DNA form, the CDR3 reads TGTGCCAGCAGCCCCCCGGCCTCTGGAAACACCATATATTTT. Residues: CASSPPASGNTIYF. The chain is built from TRBV9 and TRBJ1-3; D gene ambiguous. Germline CDR1 is SGDLS and CDR2 is YYNGEE. Between the trimmed V and J ends, which lost 4 bases and 0 bases, there was a span of 8 bases. The CDR3 totals 14 residues.

CDR3 region: CASSLASGHIQDEQFF. In DNA, the CDR3 is TGTGCCAGCAGTTTAGCGTCTGGCCATATACAAGATGAGCAGTTCTTC. This chain joins TRBV27 and TRBJ2-1; D remains ambiguous. Trimming removed 2 bases from V and 8 bases from J, with 19 bases in between. Looked up from germline, CDR1 is MNHEY and CDR2 is SMNVEV (reference sequence). The CDR3 contains 16 residues.

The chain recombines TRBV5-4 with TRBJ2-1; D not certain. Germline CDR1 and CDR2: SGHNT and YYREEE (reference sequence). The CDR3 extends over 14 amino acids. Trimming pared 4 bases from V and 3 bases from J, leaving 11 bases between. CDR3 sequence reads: CASSPDGDYNEQFF. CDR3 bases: TGTGCCAGCAGCCCGGACGGAGACTACAATGAGCAGTTCTTC.

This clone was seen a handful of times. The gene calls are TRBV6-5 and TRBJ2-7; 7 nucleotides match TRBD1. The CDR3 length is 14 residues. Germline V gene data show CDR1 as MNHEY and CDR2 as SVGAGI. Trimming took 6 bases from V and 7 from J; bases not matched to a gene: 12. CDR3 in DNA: TGTGCCAGCAGCCGAGACGACAGGGTTTATGAGCAGTACTTC. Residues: CASSRDDRVYEQYF.

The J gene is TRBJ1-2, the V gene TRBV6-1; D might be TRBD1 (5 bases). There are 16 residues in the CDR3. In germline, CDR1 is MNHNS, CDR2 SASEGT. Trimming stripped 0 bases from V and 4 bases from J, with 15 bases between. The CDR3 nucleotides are TGTGCCAGCAGTGAAGCAGGGGTTGTGGGGGTCTATGGCTACACCTTC. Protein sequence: CASSEAGVVGVYGYTF.